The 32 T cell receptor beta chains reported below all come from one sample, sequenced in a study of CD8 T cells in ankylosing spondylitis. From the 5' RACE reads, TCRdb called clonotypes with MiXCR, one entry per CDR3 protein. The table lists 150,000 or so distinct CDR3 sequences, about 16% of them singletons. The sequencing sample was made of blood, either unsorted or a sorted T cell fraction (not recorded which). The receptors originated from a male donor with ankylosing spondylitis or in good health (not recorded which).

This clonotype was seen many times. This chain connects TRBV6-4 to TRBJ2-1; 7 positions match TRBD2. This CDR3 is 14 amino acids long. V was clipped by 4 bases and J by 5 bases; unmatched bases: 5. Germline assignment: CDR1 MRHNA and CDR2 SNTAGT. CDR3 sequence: CASSALATNNEQFF. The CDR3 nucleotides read TGTGCCAGCAGTGCACTAGCGACGAACAATGAGCAGTTCTTC.

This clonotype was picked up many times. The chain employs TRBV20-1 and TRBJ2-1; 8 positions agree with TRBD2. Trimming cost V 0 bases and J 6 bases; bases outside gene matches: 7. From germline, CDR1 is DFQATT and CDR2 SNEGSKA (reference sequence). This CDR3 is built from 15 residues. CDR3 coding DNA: TGCAGTGCTAGAGAACCCAGCGGGAGACCCAATGAGCAGTTCTTC. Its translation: CSAREPSGRPNEQFF.

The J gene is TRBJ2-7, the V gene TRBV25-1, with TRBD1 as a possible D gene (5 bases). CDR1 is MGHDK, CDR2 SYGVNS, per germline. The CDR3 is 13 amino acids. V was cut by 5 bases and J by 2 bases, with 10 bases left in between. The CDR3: CASSTTVTYEQYF. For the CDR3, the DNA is TGTGCCAGCAGTACGACAGTAACCTACGAGCAGTACTTC.

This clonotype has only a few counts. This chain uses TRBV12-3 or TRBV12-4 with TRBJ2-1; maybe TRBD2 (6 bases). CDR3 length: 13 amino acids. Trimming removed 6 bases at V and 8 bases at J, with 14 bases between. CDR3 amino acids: CASRPPGVDEQFF. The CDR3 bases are TGTGCCAGCAGACCCCCGGGGGTCGATGAGCAGTTCTTC.

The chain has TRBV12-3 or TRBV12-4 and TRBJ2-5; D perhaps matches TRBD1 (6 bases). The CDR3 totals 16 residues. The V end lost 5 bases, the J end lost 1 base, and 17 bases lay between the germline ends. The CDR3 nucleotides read TGTGCCAGCAGTCTCGAAACGGGCAGGGGCCAAGAGACCCAGTACTTC. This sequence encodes CASSLETGRGQETQYF.

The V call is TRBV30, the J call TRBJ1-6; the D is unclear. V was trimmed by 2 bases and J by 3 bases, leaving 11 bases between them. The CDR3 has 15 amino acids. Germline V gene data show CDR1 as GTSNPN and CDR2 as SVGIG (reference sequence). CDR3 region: CAWSSEILYNSPLHF. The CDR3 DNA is TGTGCCTGGAGTTCGGAGATTCTCTATAATTCACCCCTCCACTTT.

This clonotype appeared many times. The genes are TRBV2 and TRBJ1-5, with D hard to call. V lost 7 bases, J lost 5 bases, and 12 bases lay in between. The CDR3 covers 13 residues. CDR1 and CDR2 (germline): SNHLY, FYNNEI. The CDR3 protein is CASKAFWDQPQHF. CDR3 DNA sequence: TGTGCCAGCAAAGCGTTTTGGGATCAGCCCCAGCATTTT.

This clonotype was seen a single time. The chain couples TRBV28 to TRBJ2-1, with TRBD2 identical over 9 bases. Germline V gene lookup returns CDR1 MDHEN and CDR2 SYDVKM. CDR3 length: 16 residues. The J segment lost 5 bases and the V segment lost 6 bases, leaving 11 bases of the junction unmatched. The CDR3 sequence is CASSFIGTSPDNEQFF. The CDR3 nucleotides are TGTGCCAGCAGCTTTATTGGGACTAGCCCCGACAATGAGCAGTTCTTC. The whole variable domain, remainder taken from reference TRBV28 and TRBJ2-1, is DVKVTQSSRYLVKRTGEKVFLECVQDMDHENMFWYRQDPGLGLRLIYFSYDVKMKEKGDIPEGYSVSREKKERFSLILESASTNQTSMYLCASSFIGTSPDNEQFFGPGTRLTVL.

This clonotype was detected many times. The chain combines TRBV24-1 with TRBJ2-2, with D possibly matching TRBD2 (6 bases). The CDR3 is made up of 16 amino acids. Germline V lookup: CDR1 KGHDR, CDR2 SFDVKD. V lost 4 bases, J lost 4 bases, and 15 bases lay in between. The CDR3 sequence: CATSDSGLAITGELFF. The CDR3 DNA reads TGTGCCACCAGTGACTCGGGACTGGCGATCACCGGGGAGCTGTTTTTT.

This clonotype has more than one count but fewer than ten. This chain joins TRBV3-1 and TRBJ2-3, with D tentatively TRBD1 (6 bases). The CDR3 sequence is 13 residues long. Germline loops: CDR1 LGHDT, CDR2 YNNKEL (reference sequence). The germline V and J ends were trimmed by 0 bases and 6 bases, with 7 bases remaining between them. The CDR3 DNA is TGTGCCAGCAGCCAAGAGGGGGCTGATACGCAGTATTTT. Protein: CASSQEGADTQYF.

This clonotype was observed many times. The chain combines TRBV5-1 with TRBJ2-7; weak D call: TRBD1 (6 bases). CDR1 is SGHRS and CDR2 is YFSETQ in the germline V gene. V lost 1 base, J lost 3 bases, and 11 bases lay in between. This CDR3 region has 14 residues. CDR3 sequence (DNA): TGCGCCAGCAGCTTGTCTGACAGGAGCTACGAGCAGTACTTC. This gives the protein CASSLSDRSYEQYF.

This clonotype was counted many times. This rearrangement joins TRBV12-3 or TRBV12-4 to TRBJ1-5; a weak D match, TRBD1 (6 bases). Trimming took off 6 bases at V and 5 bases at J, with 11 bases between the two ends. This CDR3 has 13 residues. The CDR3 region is CASRTAGDQPQHF. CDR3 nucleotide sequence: TGTGCCAGCAGGACCGCAGGGGATCAGCCCCAGCATTTT.

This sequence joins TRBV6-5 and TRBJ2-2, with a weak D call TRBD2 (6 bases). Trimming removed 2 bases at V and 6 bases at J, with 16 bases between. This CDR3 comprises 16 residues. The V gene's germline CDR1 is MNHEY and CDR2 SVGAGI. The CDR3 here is CASSYPGLGSPGELFF. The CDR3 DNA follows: TGTGCCAGCAGTTACCCGGGACTCGGTTCCCCCGGGGAGCTGTTTTTT.

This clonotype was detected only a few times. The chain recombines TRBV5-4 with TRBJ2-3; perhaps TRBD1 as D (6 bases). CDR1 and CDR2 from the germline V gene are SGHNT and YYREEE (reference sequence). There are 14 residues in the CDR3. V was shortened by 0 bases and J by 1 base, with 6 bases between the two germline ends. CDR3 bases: TGTGCCAGCAGCTTGGACAGGGGCACAGATACGCAGTATTTT. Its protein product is CASSLDRGTDTQYF.

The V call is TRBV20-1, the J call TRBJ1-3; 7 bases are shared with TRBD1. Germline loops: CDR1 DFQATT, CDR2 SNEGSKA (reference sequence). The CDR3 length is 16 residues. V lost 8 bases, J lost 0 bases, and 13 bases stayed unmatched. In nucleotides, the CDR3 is TGCAGTCACAATGACAGGGAACCGTTCTCTGGAAACACCATATATTTT. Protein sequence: CSHNDREPFSGNTIYF.

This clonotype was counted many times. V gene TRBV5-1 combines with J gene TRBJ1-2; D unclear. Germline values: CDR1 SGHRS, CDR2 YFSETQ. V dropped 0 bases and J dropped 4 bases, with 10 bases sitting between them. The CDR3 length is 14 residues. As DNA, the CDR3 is TGCGCCAGCAGCTTGGCCACTGAACTCTATGGCTACACCTTC. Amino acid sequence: CASSLATELYGYTF.

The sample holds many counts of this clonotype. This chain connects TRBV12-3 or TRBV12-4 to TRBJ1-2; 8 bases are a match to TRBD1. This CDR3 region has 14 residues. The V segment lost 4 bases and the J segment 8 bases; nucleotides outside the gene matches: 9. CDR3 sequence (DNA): TGTGCCAGCAGTTGGGACAGGAGCCCGAGAGGCTACACCTTC. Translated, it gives CASSWDRSPRGYTF.

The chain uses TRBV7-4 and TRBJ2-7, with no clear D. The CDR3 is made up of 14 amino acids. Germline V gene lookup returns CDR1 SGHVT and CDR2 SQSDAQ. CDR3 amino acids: CAPIFLPTCYEQYF. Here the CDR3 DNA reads TGTGCGCCAATTTTTTTGCCTACTTGCTACGAGCAGTACTTC.

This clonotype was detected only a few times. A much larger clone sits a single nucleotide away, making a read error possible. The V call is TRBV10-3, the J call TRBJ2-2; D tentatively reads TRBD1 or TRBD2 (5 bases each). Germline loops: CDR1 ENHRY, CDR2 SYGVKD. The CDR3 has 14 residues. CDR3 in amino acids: CTIRRRDRAGELFF. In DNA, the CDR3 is TGTACCATCAGGCGCAGGGACCGTGCCGGGGAGCTGTTTTTT.

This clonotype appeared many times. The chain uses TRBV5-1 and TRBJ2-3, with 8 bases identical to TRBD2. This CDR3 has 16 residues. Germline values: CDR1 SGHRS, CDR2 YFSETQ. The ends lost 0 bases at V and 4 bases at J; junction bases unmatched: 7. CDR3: CASSLGSRGLADTQYF. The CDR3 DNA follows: TGCGCCAGCAGCTTGGGGTCGAGGGGACTAGCAGATACGCAGTATTTT. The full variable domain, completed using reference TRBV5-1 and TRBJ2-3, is KAGVTQTPRYLIKTRGQQVTLSCSPISGHRSVSWYQQTPGQGLQFLFEYFSETQRNKGNFPGRFSGRQFSNSRSEMNVSTLELGDSALYLCASSLGSRGLADTQYFGPGTRLTVL.

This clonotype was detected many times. CDR3 coding DNA: TGCAGTGCTAGAAAAGGGACAGGGATATCGGGGGGTTATAGCAATCAGCCCCAGCATTTT. This encodes CSARKGTGISGGYSNQPQHF. The V gene is TRBV20-1, the J gene TRBJ1-5; 9 bases are shared with TRBD1. Germline CDR1 and CDR2: DFQATT and SNEGSKA (reference sequence). With V trimmed by 2 bases and J by 0 bases, 17 bases remained unmatched. CDR3 size: 20 residues.

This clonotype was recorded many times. The CDR3: CASSWTQRTDTQYF. The CDR3 coding sequence is TGTGCCAGCAGCTGGACCCAGCGCACAGATACGCAGTATTTT. V gene TRBV11-2 combines with J gene TRBJ2-3; D gene ambiguous. The V and J ends lost 4 bases and 1 base respectively, with 9 bases between them. Germline V gene lookup returns CDR1 SGHAT and CDR2 FQNNGV. This CDR3 is built from 14 residues.

The CDR3 spells CASRIGQAGDTQYF. In DNA, the CDR3 is TGTGCCAGCAGAATTGGACAGGCGGGGGATACGCAGTATTTT. The rearrangement joins TRBV6-6 to TRBJ2-3; a weak D match, TRBD1 (7 bases). Trimming took 6 bases from V and 6 from J, leaving 16 bases between them. The CDR3 totals 14 residues. CDR1 and CDR2 from the germline V gene are MNHNY and SVGAGI (reference sequence).

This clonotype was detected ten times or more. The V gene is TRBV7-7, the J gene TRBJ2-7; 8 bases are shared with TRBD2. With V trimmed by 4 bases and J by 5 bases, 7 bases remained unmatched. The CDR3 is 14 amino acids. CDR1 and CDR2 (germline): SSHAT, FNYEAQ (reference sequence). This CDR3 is CASSWKRESHEQYF. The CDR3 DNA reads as TGTGCCAGCAGCTGGAAGCGGGAGTCCCACGAGCAGTACTTC.

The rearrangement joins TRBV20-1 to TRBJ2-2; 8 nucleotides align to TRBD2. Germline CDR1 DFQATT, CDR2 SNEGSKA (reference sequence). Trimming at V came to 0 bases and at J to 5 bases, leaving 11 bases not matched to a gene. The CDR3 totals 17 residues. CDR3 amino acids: CSARDIARAGATGELFF. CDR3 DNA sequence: TGCAGTGCTAGAGATATCGCGAGAGCGGGAGCGACCGGGGAGCTGTTTTTT.

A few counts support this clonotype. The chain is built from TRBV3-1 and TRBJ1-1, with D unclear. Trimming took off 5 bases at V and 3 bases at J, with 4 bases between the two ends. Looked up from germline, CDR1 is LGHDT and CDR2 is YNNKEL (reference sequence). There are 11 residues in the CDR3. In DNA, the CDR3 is TGTGCCAGCAGCGAGGACACTGAAGCTTTCTTT. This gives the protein CASSEDTEAFF.

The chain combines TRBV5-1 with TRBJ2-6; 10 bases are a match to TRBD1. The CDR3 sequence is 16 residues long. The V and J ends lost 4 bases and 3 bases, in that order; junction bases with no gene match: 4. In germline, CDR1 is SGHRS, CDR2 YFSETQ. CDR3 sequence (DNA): TGCGCCAGCAGCCTAGGACAGGGGGATGGGGCCAACGTCCTGACTTTC. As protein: CASSLGQGDGANVLTF.

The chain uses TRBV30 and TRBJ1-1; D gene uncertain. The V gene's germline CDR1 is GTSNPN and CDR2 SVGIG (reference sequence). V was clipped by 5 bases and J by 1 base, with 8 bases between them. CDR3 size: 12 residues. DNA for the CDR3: TGTGCCTGGGACGCGGGGAACACTGAAGCTTTCTTT. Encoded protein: CAWDAGNTEAFF.

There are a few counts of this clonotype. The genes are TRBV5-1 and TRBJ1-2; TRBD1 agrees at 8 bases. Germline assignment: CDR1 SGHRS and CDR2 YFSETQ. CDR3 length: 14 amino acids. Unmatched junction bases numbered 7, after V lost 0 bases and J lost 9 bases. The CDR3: CASSLAQGAVSYTF. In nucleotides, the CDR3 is TGCGCCAGCAGCTTGGCTCAGGGGGCGGTTAGCTACACCTTC.

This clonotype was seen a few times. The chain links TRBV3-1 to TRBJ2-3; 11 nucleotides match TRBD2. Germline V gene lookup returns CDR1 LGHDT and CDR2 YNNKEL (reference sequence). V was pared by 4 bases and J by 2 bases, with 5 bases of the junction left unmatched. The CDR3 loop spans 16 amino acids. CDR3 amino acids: CASSPGTSGLTDTQYF. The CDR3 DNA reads TGTGCCAGCAGCCCCGGGACTAGCGGCCTCACAGATACGCAGTATTTT.

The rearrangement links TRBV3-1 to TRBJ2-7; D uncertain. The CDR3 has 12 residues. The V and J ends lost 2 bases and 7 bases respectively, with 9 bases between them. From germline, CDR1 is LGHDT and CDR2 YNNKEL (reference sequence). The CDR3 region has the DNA TGTGCCAGCAGCCAATCCGGAGTAGAGCAGTACTTC. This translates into CASSQSGVEQYF.

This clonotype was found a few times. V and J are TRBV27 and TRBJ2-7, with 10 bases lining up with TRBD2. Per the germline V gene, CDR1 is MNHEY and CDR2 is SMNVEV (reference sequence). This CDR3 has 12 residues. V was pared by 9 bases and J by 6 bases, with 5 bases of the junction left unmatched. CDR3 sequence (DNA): TGTGCCAGAGCCGGGACTAGCGTCGAGCAGTACTTC. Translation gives CARAGTSVEQYF.